This TCR beta chain comes out of a study of blood T cells in healthy people across ages. Study-wide results and limits: Roughly linear declines in TCR beta diversity per million T cells occurred with age. The lack of PBMC sorting stopped any conclusive naive versus antigen-experienced comparison. Donors of long life had a larger count of naive CD4+ cells and greater diversity than aged donors.

The germline CDR1 and CDR2 sequences are LGHNA and YSLEER. After removal of 3 bases from V and 4 bases from J, the junction contained 2 bases not matched to a gene. The CDR3 is 13 residues long. Then a second PCR, running about 6 to 12 cycles, was carried out with a sample-barcoded 5' primer and a J-beta primer mix. TCRdb re-called the 5' RACE reads through MiXCR, storing one row per CDR3 protein. The sample includes hundreds of thousands of distinct CDR3 sequences, around 24% of them seen just once. This clonotype was recorded a few times. Its antigen is currently unknown. This sample was also put to use in a study of T cells of mothers and their children. As that report states: At a sensitivity of roughly 91 clones per million clonotypes, no persistent microchimeric T cell clones appeared.

This sequence originates from a boy aged 5-17 years in good health. The chain uses TRBV4-3 and TRBJ2-5; 7 nucleotides line up with TRBD1. Sequencing input: blood. CDR3 in amino acids: CASSQTGTETQYF. In nucleotides, the CDR3 is TGCGCCAGCAGCCAGACAGGGACAGAGACCCAGTACTTC.